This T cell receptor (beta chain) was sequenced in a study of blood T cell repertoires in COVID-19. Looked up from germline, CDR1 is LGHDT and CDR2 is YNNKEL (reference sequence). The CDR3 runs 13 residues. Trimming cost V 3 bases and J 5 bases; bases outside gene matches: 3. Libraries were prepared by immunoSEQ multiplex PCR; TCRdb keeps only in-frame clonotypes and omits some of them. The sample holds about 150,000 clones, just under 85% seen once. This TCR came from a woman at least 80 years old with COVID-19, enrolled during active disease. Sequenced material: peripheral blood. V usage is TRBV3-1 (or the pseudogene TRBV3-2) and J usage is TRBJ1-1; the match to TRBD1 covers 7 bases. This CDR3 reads CASSQVQGTEAFF. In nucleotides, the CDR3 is TGTGCCAGCAGCCAGGTACAGGGGACTGAAGCTTTCTTT.